This entry lists 6 T cell receptor beta chains sequenced from one sample in a study of T cells after yellow fever vaccination. TCRdb analysed the 5' RACE reads with MiXCR anew, one entry per CDR3 protein. The sample lists about 400,000 distinct CDR3 sequences; approximately 5.7% were seen once. The sequences come from PBMCs, collected 5 days after the yellow fever booster vaccination. These TCRs come from a man in his thirties or forties who received the YFV17D yellow fever vaccine.

At least ten counts were recorded for this clonotype. The rearrangement joins TRBV29-1 to TRBJ2-1; the D gene is possibly TRBD1 (5 bases). Germline loops: CDR1 SQVTM, CDR2 ANQGSEA. This CDR3 spans 14 amino acids. Trimming removed 7 bases at V and 7 bases at J, with 20 bases between. The DNA of the CDR3 is TGCAGCGCCCAGGGCCAAGACACACGTAATGAGCAGTTCTTC. It specifies CSAQGQDTRNEQFF.

This chain connects TRBV20-1 to TRBJ1-4; D gene ambiguous. In germline, CDR1 is DFQATT, CDR2 SNEGSKA (reference sequence). Trimming left V 5 bases short and J 8 bases short, with 18 bases between. The CDR3 extends over 14 amino acids. CDR3 loop: CSAAFREVGEKLFF. DNA for the CDR3: TGCAGTGCTGCTTTCCGGGAGGTTGGGGAAAAACTGTTTTTT.

This clonotype was detected many times. The J gene is TRBJ2-5, the V gene TRBV10-3; D gene ambiguous. Germline V gene data show CDR1 as ENHRY and CDR2 as SYGVKD. The CDR3 spans 11 residues. V lost 2 bases and J 4 bases, leaving 2 bases between the germline ends. The CDR3 DNA reads TGTGCCATCAGTGAGAGAGAGACCCAGTACTTC. This encodes CAISERETQYF.

At least ten counts were recorded for this clonotype. This chain connects TRBV3-1 to TRBJ2-7; D ambiguous. The CDR3 consists of 11 residues. V was cut by 8 bases and J by 4 bases, with 9 bases left in between. Germline loops: CDR1 LGHDT, CDR2 YNNKEL (reference sequence). The CDR3 region has the DNA TGTGCCAGCGGTTTCGTTTACGAGCAGTACTTC. It yields the protein CASGFVYEQYF.

This clonotype appeared a few times. J is TRBJ2-7 and V is TRBV29-1; a weak D match, TRBD1 (5 bases). The CDR3 length is 12 residues. Deletions cut 6 bases from V and 7 bases from J, with 16 bases between. Germline V gene lookup returns CDR1 SQVTM and CDR2 ANQGSEA. The DNA for the CDR3 is TGCAGCGTCCAGGGCCCCACCTGGGAGCAGTACTTC. This codes for CSVQGPTWEQYF.

This clonotype showed up just a few times. The chain links TRBV4-3 to TRBJ2-7; tentatively, D is TRBD1 (5 bases). V lost 8 bases, J lost 6 bases, and 17 bases lay in between. Germline V gives CDR1 LGHNA, CDR2 YSLEER. This CDR3 is 13 amino acids long. The CDR3 DNA follows: TGCGCCAGCGGTACGGACATCCCTTCCGAGCAGTACTTC. This translates into CASGTDIPSEQYF.